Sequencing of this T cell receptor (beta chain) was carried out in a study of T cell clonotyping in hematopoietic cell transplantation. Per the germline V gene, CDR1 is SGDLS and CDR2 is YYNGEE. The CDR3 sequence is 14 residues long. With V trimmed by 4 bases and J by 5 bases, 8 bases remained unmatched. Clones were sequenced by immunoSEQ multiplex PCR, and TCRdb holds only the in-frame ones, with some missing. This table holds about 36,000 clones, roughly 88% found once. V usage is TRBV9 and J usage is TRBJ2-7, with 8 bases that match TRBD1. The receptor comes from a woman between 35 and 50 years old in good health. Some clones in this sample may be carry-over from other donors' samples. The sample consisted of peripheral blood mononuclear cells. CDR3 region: CASSPRTGNDEQYF. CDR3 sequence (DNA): TGTGCCAGCAGCCCCCGGACAGGGAACGACGAGCAGTACTTC.